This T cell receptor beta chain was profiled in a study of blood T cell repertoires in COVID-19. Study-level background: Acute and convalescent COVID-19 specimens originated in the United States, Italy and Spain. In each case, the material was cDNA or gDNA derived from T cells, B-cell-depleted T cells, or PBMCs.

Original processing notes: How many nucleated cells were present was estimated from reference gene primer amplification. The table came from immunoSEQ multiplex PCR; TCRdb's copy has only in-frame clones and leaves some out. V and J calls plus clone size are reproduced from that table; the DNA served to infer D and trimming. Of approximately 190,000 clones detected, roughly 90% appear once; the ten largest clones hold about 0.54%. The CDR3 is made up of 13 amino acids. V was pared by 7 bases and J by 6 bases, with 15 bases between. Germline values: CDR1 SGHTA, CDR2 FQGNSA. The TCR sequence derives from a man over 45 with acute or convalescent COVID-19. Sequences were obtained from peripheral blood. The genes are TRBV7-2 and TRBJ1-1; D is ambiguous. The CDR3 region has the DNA TGTGCCAGCATCAGGAGGGTCGTATCTGAAGCTTTCTTT. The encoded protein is CASIRRVVSEAFF.